Shown below are 27 T cell receptor beta chains from a single sample sequenced in a study of cytomegalovirus exposure and HLA in healthy donors. This PCR relied on a set of 60 Vbeta primers and 13 Jbeta primers. Libraries were prepared by immunoSEQ multiplex PCR; TCRdb keeps only in-frame clonotypes and omits some of them. The data contain around 150,000 clones, over 55% of them singletons. The source material was PBMCs. Receptors were obtained from a man between 40 and 49 years old in good health and CMV-seronegative.

In its sample, this clone was seen a few times. The CDR3 loop reads CASSLAGTGGTEAFF. Written as DNA, the CDR3 is TGTGCCAGCAGCTTAGCCGGGACAGGGGGGACTGAAGCTTTCTTT. This rearrangement joins TRBV7-9 to TRBJ1-1, with 11 positions matching TRBD1. The germline CDR1 and CDR2 sequences are SEHNR and FQNEAQ (reference sequence). The CDR3 runs 15 residues. The ends lost 0 bases at V and 5 bases at J; junction bases unmatched: 2. The whole variable domain, remainder taken from reference TRBV7-9 and TRBJ1-1, is DTGVSQNPRHKITKRGQNVTFRCDPISEHNRLYWYRQTLGQGPEFLTYFQNEAQLEKSRLLSDRFSAERPKGSFSTLEIQRTEQGDSAMYLCASSLAGTGGTEAFFGQGTRLTVV.

V and J are TRBV4-1 and TRBJ2-1; possible D gene TRBD2, 6 bases. The CDR3 totals 15 residues. V lost 0 bases, J lost 14 bases, and 20 bases lay in between. Germline CDR1 reads MGHRA; CDR2 reads YSYEKL. The CDR3 is CASSQDRGKASDEFF. CDR3 sequence (DNA): TGCGCCAGCAGCCAAGATCGTGGTAAGGCTAGCGACGAGTTCTTC.

The genes are TRBV6-1 and TRBJ2-4; tentative D call: TRBD2 (5 bases). The germline CDR1 and CDR2 sequences are MNHNS and SASEGT. V was clipped by 3 bases and J by 2 bases, with 11 bases between them. CDR3 length: 15 amino acids. This CDR3 is CASSEARGTKNIQYF. CDR3 sequence (DNA): TGTGCCAGCAGTGAGGCCCGGGGTACCAAAAACATTCAGTACTTC.

The V call is TRBV28, the J call TRBJ1-1, with a tentative D call TRBD1 (5 bases). The germline V and J ends were trimmed by 7 bases and 0 bases, with 18 bases remaining between them. The CDR3 sequence is 16 residues long. Germline V lookup: CDR1 MDHEN, CDR2 SYDVKM. The CDR3 region is CASNPGLREMNTEAFF. CDR3 sequence (DNA): TGTGCCAGCAATCCCGGCCTCAGGGAAATGAACACTGAAGCTTTCTTT.

The genes are TRBV7-8 and TRBJ2-3, with D unresolved. CDR1 is SGHVS and CDR2 is FQNEAQ in the germline V gene. V dropped 5 bases and J dropped 0 bases, with 12 bases sitting between them. The CDR3 totals 15 residues. CDR3 residues: CASSLSSRSTDTQYF. The DNA for the CDR3 is TGTGCCAGCAGCCTATCAAGCCGGAGCACAGATACGCAGTATTTT. The whole variable domain, remainder taken from reference TRBV7-8 and TRBJ2-3, is GAGVSQSPRYKVAKRGQDVALRCDPISGHVSLFWYQQALGQGPEFLTYFQNEAQLDKSGLPSDRFFAERPEGSVSTLKIQRTQQEDSAVYLCASSLSSRSTDTQYFGPGTRLTVL.

J is TRBJ2-7 and V is TRBV15; 10 bases align to TRBD1. The CDR3 runs 15 residues. With V trimmed by 1 base and J by 4 bases, 4 bases remained unmatched. Germline CDR1 LNHNV, CDR2 YYDKDF (reference sequence). The CDR3 region is CATSRGQGARYEQYF. The CDR3 DNA follows: TGTGCCACCAGCAGAGGACAGGGGGCGAGGTACGAGCAGTACTTC. The entire variable domain, with the rest obtained from reference TRBV15 and TRBJ2-7, is as follows: DAMVIQNPRYQVTQFGKPVTLSCSQTLNHNVMYWYQQKSSQAPKLLFHYYDKDFNNEADTPDNFQSRRPNTSFCFLDIRSPGLGDTAMYLCATSRGQGARYEQYFGPGTRLTVT.

V and J are TRBV9 and TRBJ2-3; D is ambiguous. Deletions cut 0 bases from V and 0 bases from J, with 5 bases between. The CDR3 totals 14 residues. Germline lookup yields CDR1 SGDLS and CDR2 YYNGEE. The CDR3 nucleotides read TGTGCCAGCAGCGTAGGGCCTAGCACAGATACGCAGTATTTT. This codes for CASSVGPSTDTQYF.

This clone was detected only once. This chain links TRBV10-1 with TRBJ2-1, with D possibly TRBD2 on 5 matching bases. The germline V gene has CDR1 WNHNN and CDR2 SYGVQD (reference sequence). CDR3 length: 14 residues. V was cut by 2 bases and J by 9 bases, with 14 bases left in between. CDR3 region: CASSERASPREQFF. The CDR3 DNA reads as TGCGCCAGCAGTGAGAGGGCTAGCCCGCGTGAGCAGTTCTTC.

This chain connects TRBV2 to TRBJ1-5; 7 bases line up with TRBD1. The ends lost 6 bases at V and 6 bases at J; junction bases unmatched: 8. Germline V gene data show CDR1 as SNHLY and CDR2 as FYNNEI. This CDR3 spans 14 amino acids. The CDR3, as DNA: TGTGCCAGCAGCCTACAGGGGCTCAGTCAGCCCCAGCATTTT. This codes for CASSLQGLSQPQHF.

The CDR3 DNA reads as TGTGCCAGCAGCGTTAAGGAGGGACAGTCCTATACCGGGGAGCTGTTTTTT. It translates to CASSVKEGQSYTGELFF. This chain links TRBV9 with TRBJ2-2, with a tentative D call TRBD1 (7 bases). There are 17 residues in the CDR3. Trimming pared 2 bases from V and 5 bases from J, leaving 19 bases between. CDR1 SGDLS and CDR2 YYNGEE come from the germline V gene.

The genes are TRBV2 and TRBJ1-2, with D tentatively TRBD1 (5 bases). CDR3 length: 14 residues. V lost 3 bases and J lost 6, with 14 bases in between. Per germline, CDR1 SNHLY and CDR2 FYNNEI. CDR3 sequence reads: CASSDQGQLNGYTF. The CDR3 coding sequence is TGTGCCAGCAGTGATCAGGGCCAACTAAATGGCTACACCTTC.

J is TRBJ1-2 and V is TRBV6-5; 8 bases agree with TRBD1. The CDR3 spans 12 residues. After removal of 6 bases from V and 8 bases from J, the junction contained 5 bases not matched to a gene. CDR1 is MNHEY, CDR2 SVGAGI, per germline. CDR3 region: CASSRGLWGYTF. The CDR3 nucleotides read TGTGCCAGCAGCAGGGGGCTCTGGGGCTACACCTTC.

This chain connects TRBV6-6 to TRBJ1-6, with D perhaps matching TRBD1 (5 bases). CDR1 and CDR2 from the germline V gene are MNHNY and SVGAGI (reference sequence). The V end was cut by 5 bases, the J end by 10 bases, with 21 bases between. The length of the CDR3 is 16 residues. CDR3 DNA sequence: TGTGCCAGCAGTCGCAATCGCCCGGGGGGGGGATCACCCCTCCACTTT. Translation gives CASSRNRPGGGSPLHF.

This clone was seen just once. This chain uses TRBV28 with TRBJ1-2, with 9 bases aligning to TRBD1. The CDR3 is made up of 15 amino acids. CDR1 is MDHEN and CDR2 is SYDVKM in the germline V gene. Trimming cost V 3 bases and J 8 bases; bases outside gene matches: 10. This chain's CDR3 is CASSFSGTGPRGYTF. As DNA, the CDR3 is TGTGCCAGCAGTTTTAGCGGGACAGGGCCCCGAGGCTACACCTTC.

The V call is TRBV5-1, the J call TRBJ2-7, with D tentatively TRBD1 (6 bases). Germline CDR1 is SGHRS and CDR2 is YFSETQ. The CDR3 spans 13 residues. V lost 0 bases to trimming and J lost 6 bases, with 10 bases between them. The CDR3: CASSLGEGGEQYF. CDR3 coding DNA: TGCGCCAGCAGCTTGGGAGAAGGGGGCGAGCAGTACTTC.

This clone showed up just once. J is TRBJ1-2 and V is TRBV19; possibly TRBD1 for D (6 bases). CDR1 LNHDA and CDR2 SQIVND come from the germline V gene (reference sequence). The CDR3 consists of 15 residues. Trimming pared 3 bases from V and 4 bases from J, leaving 15 bases between. As DNA, the CDR3 is TGTGCCAGTAGTATGCAAACAGGGCTCCTCTATGGCTACACCTTC. Encoded protein: CASSMQTGLLYGYTF.

CDR3 sequence (DNA): TGTGCCAGCAGCTTGTTGGGGCAGGGGGGCGCCTATGGCTACACCTTC. It specifies CASSLLGQGGAYGYTF. The V gene is TRBV5-5, the J gene TRBJ1-2; 7 bases are a match to TRBD1. J lost 4 bases, V lost 1 base, and 10 bases had no gene match. CDR3 length: 16 residues. Germline V gives CDR1 SGHKS, CDR2 YYEKEE (reference sequence).

The J gene is TRBJ2-1, the V gene TRBV9; tentative D call: TRBD1 (6 bases). Germline values: CDR1 SGDLS, CDR2 YYNGEE. The V and J ends lost 4 bases and 6 bases respectively, with 14 bases between them. The CDR3 has 14 amino acids. For the CDR3, the DNA is TGTGCCAGCAGCTCCTATGGGGGCTTCAATGAGCAGTTCTTC. Translated, it gives CASSSYGGFNEQFF. Looking up the rest from reference TRBV9 and TRBJ2-1 gives the full variable domain: DSGVTQTPKHLITATGQRVTLRCSPRSGDLSVYWYQQSLDQGLQFLIQYYNGEERAKGNILERFSAQQFPDLHSELNLSSLELGDSALYFCASSSYGGFNEQFFGPGTRLTVL.

The chain couples TRBV10-2 to TRBJ2-7; maybe TRBD2 (5 bases). Germline CDR1 is WSHSY and CDR2 is SAAADI. Between the trimmed V and J ends, which lost 4 bases and 0 bases, there was a span of 10 bases. The CDR3 is 14 residues long. CDR3 region: CASSVGASSYEQYF. CDR3 nucleotide sequence: TGCGCCAGCAGTGTGGGAGCCTCCTCCTACGAGCAGTACTTC.

The chain has TRBV5-4 and TRBJ2-7; 7 bases match TRBD2. The CDR3 extends over 15 amino acids. Germline V gene data show CDR1 as SGHNT and CDR2 as YYREEE (reference sequence). V lost 1 base to trimming and J lost 1 base; unmatched junction nucleotides: 5. CDR3 in amino acids: CASSLKASGSYEQYF. For the CDR3, the DNA is TGTGCCAGCAGCTTGAAGGCTAGCGGATCCTACGAGCAGTACTTC.

The rearrangement joins TRBV10-1 to TRBJ1-1; 9 bases align to TRBD1. The CDR3 is 15 residues long. Germline values: CDR1 WNHNN, CDR2 SYGVQD (reference sequence). J gave up 3 bases and V 5 bases, and 7 bases lay outside the gene matches. The CDR3 bases are TGCGCCAGCAGTTATTGGACAGGGGTGTACACTGAAGCTTTCTTT. Protein product: CASSYWTGVYTEAFF.

This chain links TRBV5-6 with TRBJ1-1; D is unresolved. The CDR3 consists of 14 residues. Trimming stripped 0 bases from V and 0 bases from J, with 6 bases between. Per the germline V gene, CDR1 is SGHDT and CDR2 is YYEEEE. CDR3 protein: CASSLGALNTEAFF. The CDR3 coding sequence is TGTGCCAGCAGCTTGGGCGCCCTGAACACTGAAGCTTTCTTT.

The V gene is TRBV7-2, the J gene TRBJ2-1, with 12 bases that match TRBD2. This CDR3 is built from 15 residues. Per the germline V gene, CDR1 is SGHTA and CDR2 is FQGNSA. V lost 4 bases to trimming and J lost 7 bases; unmatched junction nucleotides: 5. CDR3 loop: CASSSTSGSGNEQFF. In DNA, the CDR3 is TGTGCCAGCAGCTCGACTAGCGGGAGTGGTAATGAGCAGTTCTTC. Full variable domain (rest looked up from reference TRBV7-2 and TRBJ2-1): GAGVSQSPSNKVTEKGKDVELRCDPISGHTALYWYRQSLGQGLEFLIYFQGNSAPDKSGLPSDRFSAERTGGSVSTLTIQRTQQEDSAVYLCASSSTSGSGNEQFFGPGTRLTVL.

This clone appeared a few times. This rearrangement joins TRBV9 to TRBJ1-4; TRBD1 matches 9 bases. After removal of 0 bases from V and 8 bases from J, the junction contained 8 bases not matched to a gene. CDR3 length: 16 residues. Germline lookup yields CDR1 SGDLS and CDR2 YYNGEE. DNA of the CDR3: TGTGCCAGCAGCGTAGCCCAAGGGACAGGGTTGGAAAAACTGTTTTTT. Translated, it gives CASSVAQGTGLEKLFF.

This rearrangement joins TRBV6-5 to TRBJ1-5; no clear D gene. The CDR3 contains 13 residues. Deletions cut 2 bases from V and 4 bases from J, with 6 bases between. Germline loops: CDR1 MNHEY, CDR2 SVGAGI. Here the CDR3 DNA reads TGTGCCAGCAGTTACGGGCAGAATCAGCCCCAGCATTTT. Protein product: CASSYGQNQPQHF.

The gene calls are TRBV5-1 and TRBJ2-5, with 8 bases identical to TRBD2. TRBJ2-7 matches the DNA end more closely, so the J call is doubtful. Germline V lookup: CDR1 SGHRS, CDR2 YFSETQ. CDR3 length: 16 amino acids. The CDR3: CASSSAGTRSSYEQYF. CDR3 DNA sequence: TGCGCCAGCAGCTCCGCCGGGACTAGGAGCTCCTACGAGCAGTACTTC.

This chain connects TRBV9 to TRBJ2-1; possible D gene TRBD2, 5 bases. Between the trimmed V and J ends, which lost 0 bases and 4 bases, there was a span of 14 bases. Germline assignment: CDR1 SGDLS and CDR2 YYNGEE. The CDR3 sequence is 16 residues long. The CDR3 nucleotides read TGTGCCAGCAGCGTAGTTGCGGGCACACAATACAATGAGCAGTTCTTC. The encoded protein is CASSVVAGTQYNEQFF.